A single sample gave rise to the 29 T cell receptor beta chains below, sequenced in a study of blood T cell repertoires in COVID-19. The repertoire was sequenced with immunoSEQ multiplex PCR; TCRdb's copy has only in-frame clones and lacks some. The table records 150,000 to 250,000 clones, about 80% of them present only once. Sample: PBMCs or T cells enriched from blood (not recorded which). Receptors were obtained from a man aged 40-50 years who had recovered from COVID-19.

The CDR3 here is CASSFAGYGGYTF. The DNA for the CDR3 is TGTGCCAGCAGTTTTGCGGGGTACGGGGGCTACACCTTC. V and J are TRBV28 and TRBJ1-2; no reliable D call. The V and J ends lost 3 bases and 8 bases respectively, with 13 bases between them. CDR3 length equals 13 residues. Germline V CDR1 and CDR2: MDHEN, SYDVKM.

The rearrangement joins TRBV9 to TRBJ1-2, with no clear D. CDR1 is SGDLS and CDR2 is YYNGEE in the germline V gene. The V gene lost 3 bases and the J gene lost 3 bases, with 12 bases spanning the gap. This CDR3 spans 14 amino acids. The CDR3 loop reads CASSATPADYGYTF. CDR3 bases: TGTGCCAGCAGCGCCACCCCCGCGGACTATGGCTACACCTTC.

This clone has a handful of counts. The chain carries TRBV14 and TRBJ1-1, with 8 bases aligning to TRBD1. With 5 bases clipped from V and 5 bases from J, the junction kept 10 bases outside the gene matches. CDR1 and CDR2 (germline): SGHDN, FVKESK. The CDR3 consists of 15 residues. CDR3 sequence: CASSEVGQGETEAFF. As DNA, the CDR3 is TGTGCCAGCAGCGAGGTTGGACAGGGCGAAACTGAAGCTTTCTTT. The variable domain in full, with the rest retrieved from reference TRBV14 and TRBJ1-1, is EAGVTQFPSHSVIEKGQTVTLRCDPISGHDNLYWYRRVMGKEIKFLLHFVKESKQDESGMPNNRFLAERTGGTYSTLKVQPAELEDSGVYFCASSEVGQGETEAFFGQGTRLTVV.

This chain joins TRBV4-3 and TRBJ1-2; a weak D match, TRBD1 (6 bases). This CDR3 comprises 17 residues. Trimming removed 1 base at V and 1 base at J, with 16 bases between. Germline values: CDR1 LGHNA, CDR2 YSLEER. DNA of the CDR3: TGCGCCAGCAGCCAAGCGTCCTTAAGAGGGGGTAACTATGGCTACACCTTC. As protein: CASSQASLRGGNYGYTF.

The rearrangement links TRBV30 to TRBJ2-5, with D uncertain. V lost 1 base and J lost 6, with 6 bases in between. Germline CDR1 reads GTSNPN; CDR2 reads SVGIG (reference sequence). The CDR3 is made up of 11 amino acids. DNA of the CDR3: TGTGCCTGGAGTGGTGAGAAGACCCAGTACTTC. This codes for CAWSGEKTQYF.

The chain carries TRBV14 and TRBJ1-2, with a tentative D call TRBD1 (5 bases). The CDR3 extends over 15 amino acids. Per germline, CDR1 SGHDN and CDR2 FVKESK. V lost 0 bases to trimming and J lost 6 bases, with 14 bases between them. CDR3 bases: TGTGCCAGCAGCCAAGAAGCAGGCAGGGCAGATGGCTACACCTTC. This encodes CASSQEAGRADGYTF.

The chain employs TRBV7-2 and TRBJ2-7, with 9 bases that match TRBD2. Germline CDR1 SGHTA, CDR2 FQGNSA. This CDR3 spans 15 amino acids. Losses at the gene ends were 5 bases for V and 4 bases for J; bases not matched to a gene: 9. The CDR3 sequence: CASSKPSGETYEQYF. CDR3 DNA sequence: TGTGCCAGCAGCAAACCTAGCGGGGAGACTTACGAGCAGTACTTC.

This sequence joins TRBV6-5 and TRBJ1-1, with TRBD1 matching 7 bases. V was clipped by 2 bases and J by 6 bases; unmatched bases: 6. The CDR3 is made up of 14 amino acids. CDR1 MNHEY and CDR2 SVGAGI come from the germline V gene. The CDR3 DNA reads TGTGCCAGCAGTTACCTCCAGGGGGTCTCTGAAGCTTTCTTT. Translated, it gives CASSYLQGVSEAFF.

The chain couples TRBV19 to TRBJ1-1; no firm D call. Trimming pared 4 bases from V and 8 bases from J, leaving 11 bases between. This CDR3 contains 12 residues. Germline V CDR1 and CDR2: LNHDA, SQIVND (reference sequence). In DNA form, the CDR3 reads TGTGCCAGTAGTACTGGCTCACTAGAAGCTTTCTTT. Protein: CASSTGSLEAFF.

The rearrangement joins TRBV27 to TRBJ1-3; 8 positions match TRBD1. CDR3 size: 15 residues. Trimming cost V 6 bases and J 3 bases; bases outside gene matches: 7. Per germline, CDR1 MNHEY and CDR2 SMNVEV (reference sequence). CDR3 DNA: TGTGCCAGCAGCTCAACAGGGGGAAGTGGAAACACCATATATTTT. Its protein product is CASSSTGGSGNTIYF.

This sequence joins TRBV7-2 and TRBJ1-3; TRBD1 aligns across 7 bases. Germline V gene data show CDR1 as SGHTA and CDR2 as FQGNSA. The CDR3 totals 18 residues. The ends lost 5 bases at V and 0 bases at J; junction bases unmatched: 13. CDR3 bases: TGTGCCAGCAGCCAACGACAGGGTTTCGGTTCCTCTGGAAACACCATATATTTT. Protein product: CASSQRQGFGSSGNTIYF. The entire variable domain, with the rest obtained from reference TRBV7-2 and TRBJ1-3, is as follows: GAGVSQSPSNKVTEKGKDVELRCDPISGHTALYWYRQSLGQGLEFLIYFQGNSAPDKSGLPSDRFSAERTGGSVSTLTIQRTQQEDSAVYLCASSQRQGFGSSGNTIYFGEGSWLTVV.

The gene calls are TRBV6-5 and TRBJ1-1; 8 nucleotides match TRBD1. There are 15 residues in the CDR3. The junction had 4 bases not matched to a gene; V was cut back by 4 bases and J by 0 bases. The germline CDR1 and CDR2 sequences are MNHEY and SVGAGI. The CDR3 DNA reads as TGTGCCAGCAGTTCTAGACAGGGGCTGAACACTGAAGCTTTCTTT. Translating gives CASSSRQGLNTEAFF.

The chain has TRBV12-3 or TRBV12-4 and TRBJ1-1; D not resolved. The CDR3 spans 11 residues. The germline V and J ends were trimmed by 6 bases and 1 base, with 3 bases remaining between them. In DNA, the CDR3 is TGTGCCAGCAGCCGGAACACTGAAGCTTTCTTT. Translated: CASSRNTEAFF.

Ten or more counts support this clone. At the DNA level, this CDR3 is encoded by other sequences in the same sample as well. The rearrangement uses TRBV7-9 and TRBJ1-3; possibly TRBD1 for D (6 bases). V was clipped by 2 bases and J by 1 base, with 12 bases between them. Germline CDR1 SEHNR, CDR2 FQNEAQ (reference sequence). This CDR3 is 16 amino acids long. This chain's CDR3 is CASSLLETGSGNTIYF. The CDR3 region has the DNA TGTGCCAGCAGCTTACTCGAGACAGGATCTGGAAACACCATATATTTT.

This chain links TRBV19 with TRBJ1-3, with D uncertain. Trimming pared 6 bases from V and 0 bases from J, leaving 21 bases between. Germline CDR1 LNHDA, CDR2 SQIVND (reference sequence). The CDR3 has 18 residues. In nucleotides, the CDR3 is TGTGCCAGTAGCGTCCTTATAAACAGCTATACCTCTGGAAACACCATATATTTT. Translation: CASSVLINSYTSGNTIYF.

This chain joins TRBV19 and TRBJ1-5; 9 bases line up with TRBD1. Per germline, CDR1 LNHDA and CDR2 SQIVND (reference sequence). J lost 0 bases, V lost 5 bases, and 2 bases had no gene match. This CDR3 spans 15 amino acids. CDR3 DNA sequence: TGTGCCAGTAGTTCGGACAGGGGTAGCAATCAGCCCCAGCATTTT. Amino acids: CASSSDRGSNQPQHF.

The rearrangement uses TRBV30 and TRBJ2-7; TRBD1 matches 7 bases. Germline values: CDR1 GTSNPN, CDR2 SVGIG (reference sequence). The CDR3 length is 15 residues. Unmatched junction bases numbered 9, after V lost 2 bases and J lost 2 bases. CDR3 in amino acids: CAWSLLRQGTYEQYF. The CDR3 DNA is TGTGCCTGGAGTCTCTTGAGACAGGGTACCTACGAGCAGTACTTC.

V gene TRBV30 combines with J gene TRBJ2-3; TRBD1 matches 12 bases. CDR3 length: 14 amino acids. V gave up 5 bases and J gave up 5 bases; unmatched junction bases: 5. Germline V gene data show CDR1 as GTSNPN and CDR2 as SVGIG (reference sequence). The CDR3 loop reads CAWGTGGIRDTQYF. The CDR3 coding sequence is TGTGCCTGGGGGACAGGGGGCATTAGAGATACGCAGTATTTT.

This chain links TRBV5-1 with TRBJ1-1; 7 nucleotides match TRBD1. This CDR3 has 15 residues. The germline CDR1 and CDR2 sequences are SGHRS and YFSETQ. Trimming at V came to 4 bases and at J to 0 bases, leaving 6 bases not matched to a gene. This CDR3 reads CASSGTGQMNTEAFF. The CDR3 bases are TGCGCCAGCAGCGGTACGGGACAGATGAACACTGAAGCTTTCTTT.

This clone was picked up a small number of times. The CDR3 DNA follows: TGTGCCAGCAGCCCCGACAGGTCTACCTATGGCTACACCTTC. This sequence encodes CASSPDRSTYGYTF. The V call is TRBV7-3, the J call TRBJ1-2; D may be TRBD1 (6 bases). Germline V gene lookup returns CDR1 SGHTA and CDR2 FQGTGA. The CDR3 consists of 14 residues. V lost 5 bases and J lost 4, with 14 bases in between.

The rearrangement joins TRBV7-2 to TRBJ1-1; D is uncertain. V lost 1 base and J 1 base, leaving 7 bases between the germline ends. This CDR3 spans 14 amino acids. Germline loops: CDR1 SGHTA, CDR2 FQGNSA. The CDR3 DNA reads TGTGCCAGCAGCTTAGGCGGGAAGAACACTGAAGCTTTCTTT. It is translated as CASSLGGKNTEAFF. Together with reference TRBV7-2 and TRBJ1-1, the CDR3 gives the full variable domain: GAGVSQSPSNKVTEKGKDVELRCDPISGHTALYWYRQSLGQGLEFLIYFQGNSAPDKSGLPSDRFSAERTGGSVSTLTIQRTQQEDSAVYLCASSLGGKNTEAFFGQGTRLTVV.

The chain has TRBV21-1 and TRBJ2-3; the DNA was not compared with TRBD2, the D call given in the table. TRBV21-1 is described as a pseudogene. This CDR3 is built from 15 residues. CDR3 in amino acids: CASGRGLNHTDTQYF. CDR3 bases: TGTGCCAGCGGCAGGGGACTGAACCACACAGATACGCAGTATTTT.

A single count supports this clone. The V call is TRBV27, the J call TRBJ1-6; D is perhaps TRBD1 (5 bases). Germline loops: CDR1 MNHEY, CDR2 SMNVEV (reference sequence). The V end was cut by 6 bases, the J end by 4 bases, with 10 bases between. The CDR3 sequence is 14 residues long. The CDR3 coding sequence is TGTGCCAGCAGCCGGGAGGGGTATAATTCACCCCTCCACTTT. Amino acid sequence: CASSREGYNSPLHF.

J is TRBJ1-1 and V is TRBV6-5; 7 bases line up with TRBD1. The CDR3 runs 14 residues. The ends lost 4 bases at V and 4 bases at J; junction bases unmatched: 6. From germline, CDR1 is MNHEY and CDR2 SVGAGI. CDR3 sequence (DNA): TGTGCCAGCAGTTCGAGGGGGCTCGGCACTGAAGCTTTCTTT. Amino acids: CASSSRGLGTEAFF.

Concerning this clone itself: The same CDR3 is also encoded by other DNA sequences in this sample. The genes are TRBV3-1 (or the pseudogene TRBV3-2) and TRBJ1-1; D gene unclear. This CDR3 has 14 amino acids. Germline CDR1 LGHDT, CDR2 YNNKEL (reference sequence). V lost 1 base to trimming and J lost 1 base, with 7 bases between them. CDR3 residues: CASSQVRGNTEAFF. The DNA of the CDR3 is TGTGCCAGCAGCCAAGTCCGGGGGAACACTGAAGCTTTCTTT.

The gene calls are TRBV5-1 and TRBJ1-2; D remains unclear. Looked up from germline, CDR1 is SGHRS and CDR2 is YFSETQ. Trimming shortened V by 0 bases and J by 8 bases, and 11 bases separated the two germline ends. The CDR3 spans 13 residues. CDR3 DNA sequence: TGCGCCAGCAGCTTGGCCAGAGGGATCGGCTACACCTTC. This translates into CASSLARGIGYTF. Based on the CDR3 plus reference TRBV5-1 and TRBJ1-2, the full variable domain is KAGVTQTPRYLIKTRGQQVTLSCSPISGHRSVSWYQQTPGQGLQFLFEYFSETQRNKGNFPGRFSGRQFSNSRSEMNVSTLELGDSALYLCASSLARGIGYTFGSGTRLTVV.

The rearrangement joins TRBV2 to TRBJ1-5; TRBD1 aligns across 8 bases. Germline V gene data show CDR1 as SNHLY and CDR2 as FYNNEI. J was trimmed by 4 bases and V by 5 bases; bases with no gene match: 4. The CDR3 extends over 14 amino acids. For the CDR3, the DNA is TGTGCCAGCAGTAACAGGGACAGGAATCAGCCCCAGCATTTT. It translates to CASSNRDRNQPQHF.

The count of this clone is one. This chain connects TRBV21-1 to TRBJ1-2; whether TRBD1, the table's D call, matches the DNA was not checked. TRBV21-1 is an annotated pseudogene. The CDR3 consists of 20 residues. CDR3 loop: CASSKDNPGQGFSALRGYTF. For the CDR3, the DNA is TGTGCCAGCAGCAAAGACAACCCCGGACAGGGGTTTTCTGCCCTTCGTGGCTACACCTTC.

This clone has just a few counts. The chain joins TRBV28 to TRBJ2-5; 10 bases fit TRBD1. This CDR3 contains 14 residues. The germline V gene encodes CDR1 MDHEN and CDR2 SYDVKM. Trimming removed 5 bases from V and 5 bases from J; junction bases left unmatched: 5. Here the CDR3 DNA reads TGTGCCAGCAGTCAGACAGGGGGCGCGGAGACCCAGTACTTC. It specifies CASSQTGGAETQYF.